Listed here are 26 T cell receptor beta chains from one sample, sequenced in a study of Graves' ophthalmopathy and Graves' hyperthyroidism. Transcripts of RNA were the source for amplifying TCR beta CDR3 regions. HTBI primers served in a first-round RT-PCR, which a second-round multiplex PCR followed. TCRdb used MiXCR to reprocess the multiplex PCR reads, holding one entry per CDR3 protein. Among about 740,000 distinct CDR3 sequences listed, 40% were seen once. The specimen sequenced was peripheral blood. Receptors originate from an adult man with Graves' ophthalmopathy.

This clonotype was observed a few times. This chain joins TRBV7-9 and TRBJ2-3; the match to TRBD2 covers 12 bases. The CDR3 consists of 17 residues. V shed 5 bases and J 5 bases; nucleotides not matched to a gene: 11. Per the germline V gene, CDR1 is SEHNR and CDR2 is FQNEAQ (reference sequence). The CDR3 spells CASSPRTSGTSGDTQYF. The DNA of the CDR3 is TGTGCCAGCAGCCCACGGACTAGCGGGACCTCGGGAGATACGCAGTATTTT.

The chain combines TRBV29-1 with TRBJ1-2; 7 bases fit TRBD1. Looked up from germline, CDR1 is SQVTM and CDR2 is ANQGSEA. This CDR3 is 15 amino acids long. V was clipped by 5 bases and J by 0 bases; unmatched bases: 9. As DNA, the CDR3 is TGCAGCGTTAATGGACAGGAAAAAGCTAACTATGGCTACACCTTC. Its translation is CSVNGQEKANYGYTF. The entire variable domain, with the rest obtained from reference TRBV29-1 and TRBJ1-2, is as follows: SAVISQKPSRDICQRGTSLTIQCQVDSQVTMMFWYRQQPGQSLTLIATANQGSEATYESGFVIDKFPISRPNLTFSTLTVSNMSPEDSSIYLCSVNGQEKANYGYTFGSGTRLTVV.

This clonotype was counted at least ten times. The rearrangement joins TRBV20-1 to TRBJ2-5; D is undetermined. V was pared by 5 bases and J by 5 bases, with 9 bases between. The CDR3 is made up of 11 amino acids. Germline lookup yields CDR1 DFQATT and CDR2 SNEGSKA (reference sequence). Written as DNA, the CDR3 is TGCAGTGCTGCCCAAGGGGAGACCCAGTACTTC. It is translated as CSAAQGETQYF.

This clonotype was detected only once. A read error may explain this, as a much larger clone is one base away. This rearrangement joins TRBV15 to TRBJ2-5, with 7 bases lining up with TRBD2. Per the germline V gene, CDR1 is LNHNV and CDR2 is YYDKDF (reference sequence). CDR3 length: 16 residues. The chain's CDR3 is CATSREGRDYQGTQYF. DNA for the CDR3: TGTGCCACCAGCAGAGAGGGAAGGGACTACCAAGGGACCCAGTACTTC.

The table lists this clonotype with many counts. V is TRBV29-1 and J is TRBJ1-5, with D possibly being TRBD1 (5 bases). This CDR3 has 12 amino acids. Germline V gene sequence: CDR1 SQVTM, CDR2 ANQGSEA. V was pared by 4 bases and J by 6 bases, with 10 bases between. The CDR3: CSVATVGQPQHF. In DNA, the CDR3 is TGCAGCGTTGCGACAGTGGGTCAGCCCCAGCATTTT. Supplemented by reference TRBV29-1 and TRBJ1-5, the full variable domain reads SAVISQKPSRDICQRGTSLTIQCQVDSQVTMMFWYRQQPGQSLTLIATANQGSEATYESGFVIDKFPISRPNLTFSTLTVSNMSPEDSSIYLCSVATVGQPQHFGDGTRLSIL.

This clonotype has just a few counts. V is TRBV7-9 and J is TRBJ2-2; D gene unclear. From germline, CDR1 is SEHNR and CDR2 FQNEAQ (reference sequence). V dropped 2 bases and J dropped 1 base, with 14 bases sitting between them. The CDR3 length is 17 residues. CDR3 DNA sequence: TGTGCCAGCAGCTTAAGTTCGCAGTCACAGAACACCGGGGAGCTGTTTTTT. Amino acids: CASSLSSQSQNTGELFF.

This clonotype has just a few counts. This chain links TRBV5-4 with TRBJ1-2, with no clear D. Trimming left V 8 bases short and J 1 base short, with 30 bases between. The germline V gene has CDR1 SGHNT and CDR2 YYREEE (reference sequence). The CDR3 spans 19 residues. Written as DNA, the CDR3 is TGTGCCAGTAGTATAGCCGCCGGCAGGTCCTACCCCTTTAACTATGGCTACACCTTC. Translation gives CASSIAAGRSYPFNYGYTF.

The chain carries TRBV2 and TRBJ2-7; TRBD1 agrees at 8 bases. V gave up 5 bases and J gave up 3 bases; unmatched junction bases: 3. CDR1 SNHLY and CDR2 FYNNEI come from the germline V gene. The length of the CDR3 is 13 residues. The CDR3 DNA is TGTGCCAGCAGTCGGACAGGGTTCTACGAGCAGTACTTC. It encodes CASSRTGFYEQYF.

V and J are TRBV15 and TRBJ2-6; D gene ambiguous. V was cut by 2 bases and J by 0 bases, with 5 bases left in between. The CDR3 covers 15 residues. Germline CDR1 and CDR2: LNHNV and YYDKDF (reference sequence). CDR3 nucleotide sequence: TGTGCCACCAGCAGAACCCACTCTGGGGCCAACGTCCTGACTTTC. It specifies CATSRTHSGANVLTF.

The genes are TRBV7-9 and TRBJ2-2; D is undetermined. The germline V gene has CDR1 SEHNR and CDR2 FQNEAQ (reference sequence). The CDR3 length is 14 residues. Trimming took 6 bases from V and 4 from J, leaving 12 bases between them. For the CDR3, the DNA is TGTGCCAGCAGTGATAATAGTGGCACCGGGGAGCTGTTTTTT. This encodes CASSDNSGTGELFF.

This clonotype occurred once. J is TRBJ2-7 and V is TRBV29-1, with a tentative D call TRBD1 (8 bases). The CDR3 extends over 12 amino acids. In germline, CDR1 is SQVTM, CDR2 ANQGSEA. This CDR3 reads CSVGQGGEAQYF. The CDR3 region has the DNA TGCAGTGTCGGACAGGGAGGGGAGGCCCAGTACTTC.

This clonotype came up many times. The chain employs TRBV7-9 and TRBJ2-7; D not resolved. The V end was cut by 0 bases, the J end by 1 base, with 7 bases between. Germline CDR1 is SEHNR and CDR2 is FQNEAQ (reference sequence). The CDR3 has 14 residues. The CDR3 reads CASSLATLSYEQYF. For the CDR3, the DNA is TGTGCCAGCAGCTTAGCGACACTATCCTACGAGCAGTACTTC.

This clonotype was seen repeatedly, ten times or more. The chain has TRBV10-2 and TRBJ1-5; the match to TRBD1 covers 7 bases. The CDR3 length is 16 residues. The V and J ends lost 3 bases and 3 bases, in that order; junction bases with no gene match: 8. CDR1 is WSHSY and CDR2 is SAAADI in the germline V gene. The CDR3 sequence: CASSDIRTGPNQPQHF. The CDR3 DNA follows: TGCGCCAGCAGTGACATCCGGACAGGCCCCAATCAGCCCCAGCATTTT.

The rearrangement uses TRBV7-9 and TRBJ2-7, with D perhaps matching TRBD1 (6 bases). Trimming pared 4 bases from V and 7 bases from J, leaving 8 bases between. The CDR3 loop spans 11 amino acids. From germline, CDR1 is SEHNR and CDR2 FQNEAQ (reference sequence). The CDR3 sequence: CASSSGEEQYF. For the CDR3, the DNA is TGTGCCAGCAGCTCAGGGGAGGAGCAGTACTTC.

The sample holds a few counts of this clonotype. The gene calls are TRBV6-5 and TRBJ2-5, with 7 bases matching TRBD2. With 7 bases clipped from V and 5 bases from J, the junction kept 7 bases outside the gene matches. The CDR3 spans 13 residues. Germline-derived CDR1 and CDR2 are MNHEY and SVGAGI. CDR3 loop: CASMGGVAETQYF. Here the CDR3 DNA reads TGTGCCAGCATGGGGGGGGTGGCTGAGACCCAGTACTTC.

This clonotype was recorded a few times. The J gene is TRBJ2-5, the V gene TRBV14; D may correspond to TRBD1 or TRBD2 (6 bases each). Germline V lookup: CDR1 SGHDN, CDR2 FVKESK. V shed 1 base and J shed 4 bases, with 13 bases lying between them. The CDR3 covers 15 residues. This chain's CDR3 is CASSQVRGGGETQYF. CDR3 DNA: TGTGCCAGCAGCCAAGTCAGGGGAGGTGGAGAGACCCAGTACTTC.

A note on this clonotype: A read error may produce the germline difference seen at one junction end. This chain links TRBV25-1 with TRBJ2-5; TRBD2 matches at 15 bases. The CDR3 loop spans 17 amino acids. The germline V gene has CDR1 MGHDK and CDR2 SYGVNS. The DNA for the CDR3 is TGTGCCAGCAGTCCTCGGACTAGCGGGGGGGATCGGGAGACCCAATACTTC. It is translated as CASSPRTSGGDRETQYF.

This clonotype has a count of ten or more. V gene TRBV9 combines with J gene TRBJ1-3; D remains unclear. The V end lost 0 bases, the J end lost 4 bases, and 11 bases lay between the germline ends. The length of the CDR3 is 15 residues. Germline CDR1 reads SGDLS; CDR2 reads YYNGEE. The CDR3 spells CASSVEASQGNTIYF. The CDR3 coding sequence is TGTGCCAGCAGCGTAGAGGCCTCGCAAGGAAACACCATATATTTT. The complete variable domain, with remaining parts taken from reference TRBV9 and TRBJ1-3, reads DSGVTQTPKHLITATGQRVTLRCSPRSGDLSVYWYQQSLDQGLQFLIQYYNGEERAKGNILERFSAQQFPDLHSELNLSSLELGDSALYFCASSVEASQGNTIYFGEGSWLTVV.

The chain combines TRBV20-1 with TRBJ2-2, with 8 bases lining up with TRBD1. With 5 bases clipped from V and 7 bases from J, the junction kept 9 bases outside the gene matches. There are 14 residues in the CDR3. The germline CDR1 and CDR2 sequences are DFQATT and SNEGSKA (reference sequence). The CDR3 loop is CSAELDRVSGELFF. CDR3 in DNA: TGCAGTGCTGAACTGGACAGGGTGAGCGGGGAGCTGTTTTTT.

This clonotype turned up a few times. The V call is TRBV14, the J call TRBJ2-6; D remains unclear. V lost 2 bases and J 0 bases, leaving 8 bases between the germline ends. CDR1 is SGHDN and CDR2 is FVKESK in the germline V gene. The CDR3 is made up of 16 amino acids. This chain's CDR3 is CASSQYQGSGANVLTF. CDR3 nucleotide sequence: TGTGCCAGCAGCCAATATCAAGGCTCTGGGGCCAACGTCCTGACTTTC. The full variable domain, rest sourced from reference TRBV14 and TRBJ2-6, is EAGVTQFPSHSVIEKGQTVTLRCDPISGHDNLYWYRRVMGKEIKFLLHFVKESKQDESGMPNNRFLAERTGGTYSTLKVQPAELEDSGVYFCASSQYQGSGANVLTFGAGSRLTVL.

This clonotype was seen at least ten times. The CDR3 spells CASSLQGAVETQYF. In DNA, the CDR3 is TGTGCCAGCAGCCTACAGGGGGCGGTGGAGACCCAGTACTTC. The V call is TRBV7-7, the J call TRBJ2-5; the match to TRBD1 covers 9 bases. Trimming cost V 5 bases and J 5 bases; bases outside gene matches: 6. Per the germline V gene, CDR1 is SSHAT and CDR2 is FNYEAQ (reference sequence). The CDR3 extends over 14 amino acids.

The sample holds a few counts of this clonotype. The chain uses TRBV19 and TRBJ1-4, with D possibly matching TRBD1 (6 bases). With 7 bases removed from V and 6 bases from J, the gap between germline ends came to 15 bases. Germline V lookup: CDR1 LNHDA, CDR2 SQIVND (reference sequence). CDR3 size: 14 residues. As DNA, the CDR3 is TGTGCCAGTACCCTTCCGGGGGCCGATGAAAAACTGTTTTTT. This translates into CASTLPGADEKLFF.

This clonotype was seen at least ten times. The chain links TRBV10-3 to TRBJ2-7; the D gene is possibly TRBD2 (6 bases). The V gene's germline CDR1 is ENHRY and CDR2 SYGVKD. This CDR3 region has 12 residues. V lost 4 bases, J lost 2 bases, and 6 bases lay in between. The CDR3 here is CAISGLAYEQYF. CDR3 DNA sequence: TGTGCCATCAGTGGACTAGCCTACGAGCAGTACTTC.

The chain combines TRBV25-1 with TRBJ1-6; 8 bases are a match to TRBD1. Germline lookup yields CDR1 MGHDK and CDR2 SYGVNS. With 5 bases clipped from V and 0 bases from J, the junction kept 12 bases outside the gene matches. The CDR3 totals 19 residues. The CDR3 spells CASSSVDRVRGSYNSPLHF. DNA of the CDR3: TGTGCCAGCAGTTCAGTGGACAGGGTACGAGGCTCCTATAATTCACCCCTCCACTTT.

This clonotype was observed many times. The genes are TRBV15 and TRBJ1-2; tentative D call: TRBD1 (5 bases). Germline V lookup: CDR1 LNHNV, CDR2 YYDKDF (reference sequence). CDR3 length equals 15 residues. The V and J ends lost 0 bases and 4 bases respectively, with 12 bases between them. The CDR3 DNA sequence: TGTGCCACCAGCAGAGATAATGCAGGGTTCTATGGCTACACCTTC. Amino acid sequence: CATSRDNAGFYGYTF.

The rearrangement links TRBV19 to TRBJ2-5, with a possible D match to TRBD2 (5 bases). The CDR3 is 14 amino acids. The germline V gene has CDR1 LNHDA and CDR2 SQIVND (reference sequence). The V end lost 1 base, the J end lost 5 bases, and 11 bases lay between the germline ends. CDR3: CASSIGSGMETQYF. In DNA, the CDR3 is TGTGCCAGTAGTATAGGTTCGGGAATGGAGACCCAGTACTTC.